The source of this T cell receptor beta chain is a study of cytotoxic CD8 clonotypes in ibrutinib-treated CLL (dated by TCRdb to the early 2020s). About the study as a whole: The cohort was composed of ten to eleven relapsed/refractory and fewer than 16 treatment-naive patients; IGHV unmutated status was identified in 17 patients. The response samples were drawn at a median of approximately twelve months into treatment, with a range of roughly 6 to 40 months. Every remission and progressive disease sample was obtained while ibrutinib was still being received by the patients. Cryopreserved peripheral blood mononuclear cells were obtained prior to treatment, at the time of response, and at either disease progression or sustained remission. Of the roughly 81 people in the trial, about two dozen had longitudinal samples available. An average of 255,043 productive templates and some 99,000 productive rearrangements was obtained per sample. Partial responses were observed in roughly 24 patients and complete responses in 2; after a median follow-up of 68 months, remission was maintained in approximately 15 patients and progression was observed in approximately twelve. The paper as a whole reports these results and caveats: Baseline clonality exceeded that of age-matched healthy donors and correlated strongly with circulating CD8+ T-cell counts. Public clonotypes were rare and either contracted or stayed stable during treatment, and the rise in clonality at ibrutinib response reflected the expansion of private clonotypes. Sampling times were not matched between sustained-remission and progressing patients, and lymph node repertoires were not studied. Clonality increased at ibrutinib response, stayed stable in sustained remission, and fell back toward baseline at progression.

Each clonotype received, on average, 10x coverage in deep resolution sequencing performed on a MiSeq, where the target depth lay between 1 in 1 million and 1 in 200,000 T cells. The immunoSEQ hsTCRB Kit was used to generate the TCR beta libraries. Processing in the source paper ran as follows. The data were analyzed with ImmunoSEQ Analyzer and ImmunoSEQ Data Assistant, and V, D and J gene assignments followed IMGT definitions. Clonality was computed as one minus normalized Shannon entropy of productive rearrangement frequencies, ranging from 0 to 1. Only overrepresented clonotypes making up at least 0.05% of each patient's repertoire were included in the public clonotype analysis. Approximately 12 repertoires from age-matched healthy donors, obtained from immuneACCESS, served as clonality controls. The immuneACCESS repertoire file appears here via TCRdb, limited to in-frame rearrangements. These files lack a portion of the clones; in checked studies, under half of the deficit traces to unresolved V genes, and the cause of the others is not known. Clone size and V and J calls were adopted from that table, with D and trimming inferred from the DNA. The sample table holds 330,000 or so clones, of which roughly two thirds were seen once. The ten biggest clones cover approximately 6% of the sample.

For TCR beta library preparation, 1.5 to 2 micrograms of genomic DNA was extracted from cryopreserved PBMCs. High-throughput TCR beta sequencing was performed on longitudinal blood samples from CLL patients receiving ibrutinib monotherapy. The patients took part in an open-label, single-center phase 2 trial of ibrutinib monotherapy. Worth noting for this clone: Its recognized antigen is unknown. No base quality values were provided; no much bigger clone lies one nucleotide off.

The sequence was obtained from a human donor with chronic lymphocytic leukemia. Sequencing used PBMCs, obtained after 36 months of ibrutinib treatment.

The DNA sequence is as follows: TGTGCCAGCAGTAAGGATAGATTCTCTGGAAACACCATATATTTT. Its protein product is CASSKDRFSGNTIYF. The chain is encoded by TRBV2 joined to TRBJ1-3; the D gene identity is not certain. The CDR3 sequence holds 15 residues, the cysteine and phenylalanine included. The CDR3 DNA has 45 bases and is translated from base 1. According to the germline V gene, CDR1 reads SNHLY and CDR2 reads FYNNEI. V loses 5 bases, J loses 0 bases, and the germline ends lie 11 bases apart.